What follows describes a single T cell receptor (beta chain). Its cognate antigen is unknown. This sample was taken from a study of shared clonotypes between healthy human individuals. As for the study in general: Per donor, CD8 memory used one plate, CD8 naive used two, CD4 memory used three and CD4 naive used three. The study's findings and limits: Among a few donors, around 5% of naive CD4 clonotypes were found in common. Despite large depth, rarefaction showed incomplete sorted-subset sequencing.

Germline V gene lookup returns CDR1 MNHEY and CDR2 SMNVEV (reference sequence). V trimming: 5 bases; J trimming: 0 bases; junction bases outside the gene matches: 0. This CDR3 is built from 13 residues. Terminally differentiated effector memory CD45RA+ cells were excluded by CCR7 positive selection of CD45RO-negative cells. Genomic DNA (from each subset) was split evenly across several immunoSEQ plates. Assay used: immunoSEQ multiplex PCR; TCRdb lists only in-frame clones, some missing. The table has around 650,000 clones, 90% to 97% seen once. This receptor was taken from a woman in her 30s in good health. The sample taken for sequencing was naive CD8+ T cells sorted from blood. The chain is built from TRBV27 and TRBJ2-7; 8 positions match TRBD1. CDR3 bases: TGTGCCAGCAGTGACAGGGGCTCCTACGAGCAGTACTTC. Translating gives CASSDRGSYEQYF.